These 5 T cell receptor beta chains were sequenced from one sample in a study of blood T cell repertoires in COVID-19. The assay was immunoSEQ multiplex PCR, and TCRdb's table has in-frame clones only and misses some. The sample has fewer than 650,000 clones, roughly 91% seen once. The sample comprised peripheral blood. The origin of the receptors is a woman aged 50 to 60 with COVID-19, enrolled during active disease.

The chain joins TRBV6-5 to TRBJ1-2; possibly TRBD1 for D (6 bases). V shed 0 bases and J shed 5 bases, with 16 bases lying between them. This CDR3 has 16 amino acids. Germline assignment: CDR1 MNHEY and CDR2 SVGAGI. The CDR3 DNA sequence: TGTGCCAGCAGTTACTCGATCTCGGCAGGGACATATGGCTACACCTTC. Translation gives CASSYSISAGTYGYTF.

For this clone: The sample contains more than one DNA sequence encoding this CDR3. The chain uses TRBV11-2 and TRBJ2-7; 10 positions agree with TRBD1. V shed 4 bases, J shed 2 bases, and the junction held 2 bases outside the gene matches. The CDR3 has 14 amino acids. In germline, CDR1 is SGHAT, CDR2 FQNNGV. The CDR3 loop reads CASSSGQGAYEQYF. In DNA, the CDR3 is TGTGCCAGCAGCTCAGGACAGGGGGCCTACGAGCAGTACTTC.

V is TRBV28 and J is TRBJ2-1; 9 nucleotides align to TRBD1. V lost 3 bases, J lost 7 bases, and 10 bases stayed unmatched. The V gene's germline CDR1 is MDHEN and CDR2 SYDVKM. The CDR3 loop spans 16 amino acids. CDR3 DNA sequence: TGTGCCAGCAGTTTTCCGCCCGGGACAGGGCCGAATGAGCAGTTCTTC. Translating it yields CASSFPPGTGPNEQFF.

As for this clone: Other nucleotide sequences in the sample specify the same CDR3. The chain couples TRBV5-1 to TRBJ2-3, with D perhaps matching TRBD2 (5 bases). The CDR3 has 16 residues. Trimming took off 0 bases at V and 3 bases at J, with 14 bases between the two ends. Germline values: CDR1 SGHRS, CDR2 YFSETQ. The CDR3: CASSLESGGLTDTQYF. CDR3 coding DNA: TGCGCCAGCAGCTTGGAATCGGGCGGGTTAACAGATACGCAGTATTTT.

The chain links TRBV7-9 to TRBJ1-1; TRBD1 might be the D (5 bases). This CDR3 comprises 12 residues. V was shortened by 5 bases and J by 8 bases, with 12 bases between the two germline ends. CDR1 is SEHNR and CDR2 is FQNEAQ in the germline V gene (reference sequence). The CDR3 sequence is CASSEHGQEAFF. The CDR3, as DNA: TGTGCCAGCAGCGAACACGGACAAGAAGCTTTCTTT.